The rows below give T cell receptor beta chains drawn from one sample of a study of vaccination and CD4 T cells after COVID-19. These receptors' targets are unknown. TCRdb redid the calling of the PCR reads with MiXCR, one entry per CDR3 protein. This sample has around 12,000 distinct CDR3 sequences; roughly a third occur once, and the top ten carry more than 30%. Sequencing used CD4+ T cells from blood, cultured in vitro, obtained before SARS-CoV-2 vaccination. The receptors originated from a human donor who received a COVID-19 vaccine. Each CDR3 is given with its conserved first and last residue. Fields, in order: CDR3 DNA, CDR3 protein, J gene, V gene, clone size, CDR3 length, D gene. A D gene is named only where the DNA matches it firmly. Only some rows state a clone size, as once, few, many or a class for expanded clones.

CDR3nt: TGTGCCAGCAGTTTTTTGAGGGGAGTTATAGCTGAAGCTTTCTTT; CDR3aa: CASSFLRGVIAEAFF; j_gene: TRBJ1-1; v_gene: TRBV12-3/TRBV12-4; abundance: .; len: 15; d_gene: .
CDR3nt: TGCGCCAGCAGAGTGGACAGCGGAGGTTATGGCTACACCTTC; CDR3aa: CASRVDSGGYGYTF; j_gene: TRBJ1-2; v_gene: TRBV5-1; abundance: .; len: 14; d_gene: .
CDR3nt: TGTGCCAGCAGCCGCGGGACTAGCATGAACAATGAGCAGTTCTTC; CDR3aa: CASSRGTSMNNEQFF; j_gene: TRBJ2-1; v_gene: TRBV7-3; abundance: .; len: 15; d_gene: TRBD2
CDR3nt: TGTGCCAGCAGACCCGACAGGGGTTCTGGGTTCTTT; CDR3aa: CASRPDRGSGFF; j_gene: TRBJ1-1; v_gene: TRBV2; abundance: .; len: 12; d_gene: TRBD1
CDR3nt: TGTGCCAGCACCACCGGCAGGGCCCTTCCTAATGAAAAACTGTTTTTT; CDR3aa: CASTTGRALPNEKLFF; j_gene: TRBJ1-4; v_gene: TRBV28; abundance: .; len: 16; d_gene: .
CDR3nt: TGTGCCAGCAGCCCCGGGAGCCGCACAGATACGCAGTATTTT; CDR3aa: CASSPGSRTDTQYF; j_gene: TRBJ2-3; v_gene: TRBV7-3; abundance: .; len: 14; d_gene: .
CDR3nt: TGTGCCAGCAGTGAAGGGCAGGGTGGGGCCTATGGCTACACCTTC; CDR3aa: CASSEGQGGAYGYTF; j_gene: TRBJ1-2; v_gene: TRBV6-1; abundance: .; len: 15; d_gene: .
CDR3nt: TGCAGCGTTGCCGCCAGGGCGGCAGATACGCAGTATTTT; CDR3aa: CSVAARAADTQYF; j_gene: TRBJ2-3; v_gene: TRBV29-1; abundance: once; len: 13; d_gene: .
CDR3nt: TGTGCCACCAGCAGGGACATGGGACAGGGGGCTGTTCAGCCCCAGCATTTT; CDR3aa: CATSRDMGQGAVQPQHF; j_gene: TRBJ1-5; v_gene: TRBV15; abundance: few; len: 17; d_gene: TRBD1
CDR3nt: TGTGCCAGCAGGATGACAGGGGGGAGACCAGATACGCAGTATTTT; CDR3aa: CASRMTGGRPDTQYF; j_gene: TRBJ2-3; v_gene: TRBV11-2; abundance: .; len: 15; d_gene: TRBD1
CDR3nt: TGTGCCAGCCGAGGACTAGCGGGGAATGAGCAGTTCTTC; CDR3aa: CASRGLAGNEQFF; j_gene: TRBJ2-1; v_gene: TRBV6-1; abundance: .; len: 13; d_gene: TRBD2
CDR3nt: TGTGCCAGCAGCCCGAAGGACAGGGCGGACACTGAAGCTTTCTTT; CDR3aa: CASSPKDRADTEAFF; j_gene: TRBJ1-1; v_gene: TRBV2; abundance: large; len: 15; d_gene: TRBD1
CDR3nt: TGTGCCTGTTGCCCCAACTATGGCTACACCTTC; CDR3aa: CACCPNYGYTF; j_gene: TRBJ1-2; v_gene: TRBV30; abundance: few; len: 11; d_gene: .
CDR3nt: TGTGCCAGCAGCTTCAGAGCGGGGGGAAGGGGAGAGACCCAGTACTTC; CDR3aa: CASSFRAGGRGETQYF; j_gene: TRBJ2-5; v_gene: TRBV5-6; abundance: .; len: 16; d_gene: TRBD2
CDR3nt: TGTGCCAGCATGGGAGACCGATCCATCACTTACGAGCAGTACTTC; CDR3aa: CASMGDRSITYEQYF; j_gene: TRBJ2-7; v_gene: TRBV2; abundance: .; len: 15; d_gene: .
CDR3nt: TGTGCCAGCAGCTTGGGCCAAGGTACGCAGTATTTT; CDR3aa: CASSLGQGTQYF; j_gene: TRBJ2-3; v_gene: TRBV7-2; abundance: .; len: 12; d_gene: .
CDR3nt: TGTGCCAGCAGCCAAGTGCGAGACTATGGCTACACCTTC; CDR3aa: CASSQVRDYGYTF; j_gene: TRBJ1-2; v_gene: TRBV14; abundance: few; len: 13; d_gene: .
CDR3nt: TGCAGTGCTAGGACCTCCCGTATGGACGAGCAGTACTTC; CDR3aa: CSARTSRMDEQYF; j_gene: TRBJ2-7; v_gene: TRBV20-1; abundance: .; len: 13; d_gene: .
CDR3nt: TGTGCCAGTAGACCCGATACGCTTAGGAACACTGAAGCTTTCTTT; CDR3aa: CASRPDTLRNTEAFF; j_gene: TRBJ1-1; v_gene: TRBV19; abundance: .; len: 15; d_gene: .
CDR3nt: TGTGCCAGCAGTTCCGGGTATTCACCCCTCCACTTT; CDR3aa: CASSSGYSPLHF; j_gene: TRBJ1-6; v_gene: TRBV12-3/TRBV12-4; abundance: .; len: 12; d_gene: .
CDR3nt: TGTGCCAGCAGCCAAAAGGGCGGGGGTTGGACTGAAGCTTTCTTT; CDR3aa: CASSQKGGGWTEAFF; j_gene: TRBJ1-1; v_gene: TRBV6-1; abundance: few; len: 15; d_gene: .
CDR3nt: TGTGCCAGCAGTTTATTACGTTCGAACACCGGGGAGCTGTTTTTT; CDR3aa: CASSLLRSNTGELFF; j_gene: TRBJ2-2; v_gene: TRBV27; abundance: .; len: 15; d_gene: .
CDR3nt: TGTGCCAGCAGTGTCGCGGGGGCGCGGGGCTACACCTTC; CDR3aa: CASSVAGARGYTF; j_gene: TRBJ1-2; v_gene: TRBV25-1; abundance: few; len: 13; d_gene: .
CDR3nt: TGTGCCAGCAGTGGGGGGATGGCTAACTATGGCTACACCTTC; CDR3aa: CASSGGMANYGYTF; j_gene: TRBJ1-2; v_gene: TRBV2; abundance: .; len: 14; d_gene: .
CDR3nt: TGTGCCAGCAGCTTACTGGTGGGAGACACTGAAGCTTTCTTT; CDR3aa: CASSLLVGDTEAFF; j_gene: TRBJ1-1; v_gene: TRBV7-9; abundance: few; len: 14; d_gene: .
CDR3nt: TGTGCCAGCAGCGTAGTAGACAGGGCCACGTTGGGCTACACCTTC; CDR3aa: CASSVVDRATLGYTF; j_gene: TRBJ1-2; v_gene: TRBV9; abundance: .; len: 15; d_gene: TRBD1
CDR3nt: TGCGCCAGCAGCCAAGGAAGGTTTTCTGAAGCTTTCTTT; CDR3aa: CASSQGRFSEAFF; j_gene: TRBJ1-1; v_gene: TRBV4-1; abundance: .; len: 13; d_gene: .
CDR3nt: TGTGCCAGCAGCTTGGGACTGAACACTGAAGCTTTCTTT; CDR3aa: CASSLGLNTEAFF; j_gene: TRBJ1-1; v_gene: TRBV5-4; abundance: few; len: 13; d_gene: .
CDR3nt: TGTGCCAGCAGCTTAGGCCTAGCGGGGGAACTTACCATCACAGATACGCAGTATTTT; CDR3aa: CASSLGLAGELTITDTQYF; j_gene: TRBJ2-3; v_gene: TRBV7-8; abundance: .; len: 19; d_gene: TRBD2
CDR3nt: TGTGCCCTGGAAGAGGCCGGCACAGATACGCAGTATTTT; CDR3aa: CALEEAGTDTQYF; j_gene: TRBJ2-3; v_gene: TRBV6-1; abundance: few; len: 13; d_gene: .
CDR3nt: TGTGCCTCCCGTCCCCTAGCGGGGGGGGGTGAGACCCAGTACTTC; CDR3aa: CASRPLAGGGETQYF; j_gene: TRBJ2-5; v_gene: TRBV30; abundance: few; len: 15; d_gene: TRBD2
CDR3nt: TGTGCCAGCAGCTTCGGCAGGGGAGGGGAGCAGTACTTC; CDR3aa: CASSFGRGGEQYF; j_gene: TRBJ2-7; v_gene: TRBV7-2; abundance: few; len: 13; d_gene: .
CDR3nt: TGTGCCAGCAGCTCAACCGAGCGGGGGGGGTACAATGAGCAGTTCTTC; CDR3aa: CASSSTERGGYNEQFF; j_gene: TRBJ2-1; v_gene: TRBV7-3; abundance: few; len: 16; d_gene: TRBD2
CDR3nt: TGTGCCACCAGCTTTAGCAATCAGCCCCAGCATTTT; CDR3aa: CATSFSNQPQHF; j_gene: TRBJ1-5; v_gene: TRBV19; abundance: few; len: 12; d_gene: .
CDR3nt: TGTGCCAGCAGCTTAATAGGGACAGTTTCCTACAATGAGCAGTTCTTC; CDR3aa: CASSLIGTVSYNEQFF; j_gene: TRBJ2-1; v_gene: TRBV7-9; abundance: .; len: 16; d_gene: TRBD1
CDR3nt: TGTGCTCTTCATGTTCGGGAGACCCAGTACTTC; CDR3aa: CALHVRETQYF; j_gene: TRBJ2-5; v_gene: TRBV7-9; abundance: .; len: 11; d_gene: .
CDR3nt: TGTGCCAGCAGCTTACGTCGAGATGGCTACACCTTC; CDR3aa: CASSLRRDGYTF; j_gene: TRBJ1-2; v_gene: TRBV7-8; abundance: few; len: 12; d_gene: .
CDR3nt: TGTGCCAGTACAAACTCTGGAAACACCATATATTTT; CDR3aa: CASTNSGNTIYF; j_gene: TRBJ1-3; v_gene: TRBV14; abundance: .; len: 12; d_gene: .
CDR3nt: TGTGCCAGCAGTGAATTGGTTGGACTAGCAACAGATACGCAGTATTTT; CDR3aa: CASSELVGLATDTQYF; j_gene: TRBJ2-3; v_gene: TRBV2; abundance: few; len: 16; d_gene: TRBD2
CDR3nt: TGCAGTGCTAGTAAGGGGGCGGCCGACGGAGCTTTCTTT; CDR3aa: CSASKGAADGAFF; j_gene: TRBJ1-1; v_gene: TRBV20-1; abundance: .; len: 13; d_gene: TRBD1
CDR3nt: TGTGCCACCAGTGACCCGACAGGGAGCTCCTACGAGCAGTACTTC; CDR3aa: CATSDPTGSSYEQYF; j_gene: TRBJ2-7; v_gene: TRBV24-1; abundance: few; len: 15; d_gene: TRBD1
CDR3nt: TGTGCCAGCAGTTACGGGCAGGAAAACTATGGCTACACCTTC; CDR3aa: CASSYGQENYGYTF; j_gene: TRBJ1-2; v_gene: TRBV6-5; abundance: .; len: 14; d_gene: .
CDR3nt: TGTGCCAGCAGTTTAGGAACCCGGTGGAATCAGCCCCAGCATTTT; CDR3aa: CASSLGTRWNQPQHF; j_gene: TRBJ1-5; v_gene: TRBV27; abundance: .; len: 15; d_gene: .
CDR3nt: TGTGCCAGCAGCTTGGAGAACGAGCAGTACTTC; CDR3aa: CASSLENEQYF; j_gene: TRBJ2-7; v_gene: TRBV7-8; abundance: .; len: 11; d_gene: .
CDR3nt: TGTGCCAGCAGCTTGGGGGGGGTGGCCTACGAGCAGTACTTC; CDR3aa: CASSLGGVAYEQYF; j_gene: TRBJ2-7; v_gene: TRBV5-5; abundance: .; len: 14; d_gene: .
CDR3nt: TGTGCCAGCAGCTTACCCCGGGGGAGAAACACTGAAGCTTTCTTT; CDR3aa: CASSLPRGRNTEAFF; j_gene: TRBJ1-1; v_gene: TRBV7-3; abundance: .; len: 15; d_gene: .
CDR3nt: TGTGCCAGCAGTGAAGCCCCCCTCTTAGCGGCCTACAATGAGCAGTTCTTC; CDR3aa: CASSEAPLLAAYNEQFF; j_gene: TRBJ2-1; v_gene: TRBV6-1; abundance: few; len: 17; d_gene: .
CDR3nt: TGTGCCAGCAGCACGCCGCAGGGAAACATTCAGTACTTC; CDR3aa: CASSTPQGNIQYF; j_gene: TRBJ2-4; v_gene: TRBV5-4; abundance: few; len: 13; d_gene: .